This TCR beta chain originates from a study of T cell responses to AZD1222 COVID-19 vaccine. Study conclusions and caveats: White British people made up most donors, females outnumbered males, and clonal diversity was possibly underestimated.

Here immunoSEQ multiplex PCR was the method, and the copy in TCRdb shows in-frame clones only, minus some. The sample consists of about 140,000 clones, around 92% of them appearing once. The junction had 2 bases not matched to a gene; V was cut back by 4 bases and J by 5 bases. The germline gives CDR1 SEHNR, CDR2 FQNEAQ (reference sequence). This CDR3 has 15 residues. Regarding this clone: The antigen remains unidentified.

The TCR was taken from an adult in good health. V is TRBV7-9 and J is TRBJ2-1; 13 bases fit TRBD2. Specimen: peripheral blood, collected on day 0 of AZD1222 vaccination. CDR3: CASSWTSGSNNEQFF. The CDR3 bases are TGTGCCAGCAGCTGGACTAGCGGGAGTAACAATGAGCAGTTCTTC.